Listed here are 3 T cell receptor beta chains from one sample, sequenced in a study of technical replicates of blood from a handful of donors. Libraries were prepared by immunoSEQ multiplex PCR; TCRdb keeps only in-frame clonotypes and omits some of them. The top ten clones hold approximately 0.27% of a sample with around 75,000 clones, around nine tenths of them seen once. Sequencing was performed on T cells isolated from PBMCs. These receptors all stem from a human donor in good health.

The gene calls are TRBV6-5 and TRBJ2-1; D is ambiguous. Germline V gene data show CDR1 as MNHEY and CDR2 as SVGAGI. This CDR3 has 14 amino acids. The V gene lost 5 bases and the J gene lost 0 bases, with 8 bases spanning the gap. The CDR3 region is CASSISSSYNEQFF. The DNA for the CDR3 is TGTGCCAGCAGTATCTCCAGCTCCTACAATGAGCAGTTCTTC.

CDR3 DNA sequence: TGTGCCAGTAGTATTCCGGGTTTGGGAGGCGAGCAGTACTTC. Translated, it gives CASSIPGLGGEQYF. V is TRBV19 and J is TRBJ2-7, with D maybe TRBD2 (6 bases). CDR3 length: 14 residues. Germline V CDR1 and CDR2: LNHDA, SQIVND (reference sequence). V was shortened by 3 bases and J by 6 bases, with 15 bases between the two germline ends.

The chain has TRBV4-2 and TRBJ2-3; 9 nucleotides agree with TRBD2. The V segment lost 1 base and the J segment 8 bases; nucleotides outside the gene matches: 10. Germline CDR1 is LGHNA and CDR2 is YNFKEQ. The CDR3 runs to 16 residues. CDR3 sequence: CASSQGGAGGPATQYF. The CDR3 DNA is TGTGCCAGCAGCCAAGGAGGGGCGGGGGGGCCAGCTACGCAGTATTTT.